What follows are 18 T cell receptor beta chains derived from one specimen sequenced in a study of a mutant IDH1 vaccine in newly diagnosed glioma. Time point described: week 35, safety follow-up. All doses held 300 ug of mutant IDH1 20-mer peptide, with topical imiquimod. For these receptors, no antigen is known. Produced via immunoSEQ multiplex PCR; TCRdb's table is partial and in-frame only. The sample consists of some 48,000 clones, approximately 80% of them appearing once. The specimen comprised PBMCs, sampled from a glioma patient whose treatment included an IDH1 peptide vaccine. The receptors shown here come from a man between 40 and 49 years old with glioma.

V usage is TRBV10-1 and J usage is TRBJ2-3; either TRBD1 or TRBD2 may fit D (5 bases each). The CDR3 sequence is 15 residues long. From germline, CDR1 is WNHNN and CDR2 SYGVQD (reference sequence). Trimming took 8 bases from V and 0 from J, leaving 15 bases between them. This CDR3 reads CASSGSSSSTDTQYF. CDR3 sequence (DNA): TGCGCCAGCTCAGGGAGTTCCTCTAGCACAGATACGCAGTATTTT.

CDR3 loop: CASSRTGVSYNEQFF. The CDR3 coding sequence is TGTGCCAGCAGCCGAACAGGAGTCTCCTACAATGAGCAGTTCTTC. The chain is built from TRBV6-5 and TRBJ2-1; the D gene is possibly TRBD1 (5 bases). V lost 6 bases and J lost 0, with 12 bases in between. CDR1 and CDR2 from the germline V gene are MNHEY and SVGAGI. This CDR3 has 15 amino acids.

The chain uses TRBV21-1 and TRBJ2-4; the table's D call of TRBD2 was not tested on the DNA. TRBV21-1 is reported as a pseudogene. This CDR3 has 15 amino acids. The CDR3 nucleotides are TGTGCCAGCAGCACGACTAGCGGGTTGGAAAACATTCAGTACTTC. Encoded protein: CASSTTSGLENIQYF.

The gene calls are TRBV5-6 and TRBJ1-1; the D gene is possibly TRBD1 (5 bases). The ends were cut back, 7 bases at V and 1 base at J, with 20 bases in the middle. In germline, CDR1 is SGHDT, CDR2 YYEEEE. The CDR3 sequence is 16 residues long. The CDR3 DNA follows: TGTGCCAGCCGGCCACTAGGAGGGGCAACGAACACTGAAGCTTTCTTT. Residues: CASRPLGGATNTEAFF.

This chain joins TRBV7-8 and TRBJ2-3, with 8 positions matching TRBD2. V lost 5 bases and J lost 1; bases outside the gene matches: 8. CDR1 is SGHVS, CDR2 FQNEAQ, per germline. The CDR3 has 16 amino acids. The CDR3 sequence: CASSPREGGGTDTQYF. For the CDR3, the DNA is TGTGCCAGCAGCCCCCGGGAGGGGGGAGGCACAGATACGCAGTATTTT.

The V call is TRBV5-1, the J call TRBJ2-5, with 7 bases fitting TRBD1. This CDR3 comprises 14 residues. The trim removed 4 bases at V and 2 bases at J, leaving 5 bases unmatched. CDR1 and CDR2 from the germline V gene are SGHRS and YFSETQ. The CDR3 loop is CASSRRQGQETQYF. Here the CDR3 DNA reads TGCGCCAGCAGCCGCCGACAGGGACAAGAGACCCAGTACTTC. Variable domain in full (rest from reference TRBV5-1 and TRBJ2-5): KAGVTQTPRYLIKTRGQQVTLSCSPISGHRSVSWYQQTPGQGLQFLFEYFSETQRNKGNFPGRFSGRQFSNSRSEMNVSTLELGDSALYLCASSRRQGQETQYFGPGTRLLVL.

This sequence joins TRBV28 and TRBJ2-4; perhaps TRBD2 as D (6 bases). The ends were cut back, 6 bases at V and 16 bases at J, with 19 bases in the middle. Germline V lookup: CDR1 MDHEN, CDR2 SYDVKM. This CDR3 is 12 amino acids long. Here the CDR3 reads CASRWGVGGQYF. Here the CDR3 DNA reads TGTGCCAGCAGATGGGGTGTGGGAGGACAATACTTC.

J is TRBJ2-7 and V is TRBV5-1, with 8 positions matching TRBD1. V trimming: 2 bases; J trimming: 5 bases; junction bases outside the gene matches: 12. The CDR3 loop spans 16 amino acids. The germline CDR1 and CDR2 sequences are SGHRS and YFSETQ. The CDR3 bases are TGCGCCAGCAGCTTTGGGACAGGCCACCCCGGAGACGAGCAGTACGTC. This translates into CASSFGTGHPGDEQYV.

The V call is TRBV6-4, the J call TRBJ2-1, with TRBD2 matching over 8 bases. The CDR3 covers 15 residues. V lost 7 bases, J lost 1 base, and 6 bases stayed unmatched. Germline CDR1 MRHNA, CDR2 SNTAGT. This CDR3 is CASTQIAGSYNEQFF. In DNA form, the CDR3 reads TGTGCCAGCACTCAAATAGCGGGGTCCTACAATGAGCAGTTCTTC.

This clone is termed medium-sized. Written as DNA, the CDR3 is TGTGCCAGCAGCTTAGGCCCTTCCATCAATGAGCAGTTCTTC. It specifies CASSLGPSINEQFF. The chain carries TRBV7-9 and TRBJ2-1; D gene ambiguous. V was cut by 1 base and J by 6 bases, with 10 bases left in between. There are 14 residues in the CDR3. Looked up from germline, CDR1 is SEHNR and CDR2 is FQNEAQ (reference sequence). Together with reference TRBV7-9 and TRBJ2-1, the CDR3 gives the full variable domain: DTGVSQNPRHKITKRGQNVTFRCDPISEHNRLYWYRQTLGQGPEFLTYFQNEAQLEKSRLLSDRFSAERPKGSFSTLEIQRTEQGDSAMYLCASSLGPSINEQFFGPGTRLTVL.

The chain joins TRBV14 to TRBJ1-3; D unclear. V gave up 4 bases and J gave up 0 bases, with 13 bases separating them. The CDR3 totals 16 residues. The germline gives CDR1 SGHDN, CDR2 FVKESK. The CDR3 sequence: CASSPTDGSSGNTIYF. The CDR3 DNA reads TGTGCCAGCAGCCCTACCGACGGATCCTCTGGAAACACCATATATTTT.

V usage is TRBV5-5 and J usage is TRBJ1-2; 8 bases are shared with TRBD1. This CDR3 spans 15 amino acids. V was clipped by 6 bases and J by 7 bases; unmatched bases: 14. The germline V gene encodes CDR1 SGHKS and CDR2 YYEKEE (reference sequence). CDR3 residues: CASKPGTGGVAGYTF. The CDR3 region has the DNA TGTGCCAGCAAGCCTGGAACAGGGGGTGTTGCTGGCTACACCTTC.

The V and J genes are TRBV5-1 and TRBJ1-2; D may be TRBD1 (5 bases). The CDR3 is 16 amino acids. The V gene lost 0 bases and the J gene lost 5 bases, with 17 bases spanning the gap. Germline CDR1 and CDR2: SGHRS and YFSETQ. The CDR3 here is CASSLGDLPPLYGYTF. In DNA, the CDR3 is TGCGCCAGCAGCTTGGGGGACCTCCCGCCCCTATATGGCTACACCTTC.

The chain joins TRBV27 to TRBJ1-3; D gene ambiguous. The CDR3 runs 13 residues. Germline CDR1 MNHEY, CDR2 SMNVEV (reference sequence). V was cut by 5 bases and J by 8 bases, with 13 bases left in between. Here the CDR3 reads CASSPTGSDTIYF. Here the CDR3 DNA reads TGTGCCAGCAGTCCGACTGGCTCTGACACCATATATTTT.

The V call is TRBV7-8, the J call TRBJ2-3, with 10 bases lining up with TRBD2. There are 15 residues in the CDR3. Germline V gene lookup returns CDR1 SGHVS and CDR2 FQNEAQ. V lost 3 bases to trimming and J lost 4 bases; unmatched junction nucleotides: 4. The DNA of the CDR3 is TGTGCCAGCAGCTTTCTTCTAGCGGGAGCAGATACGCAGTATTTT. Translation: CASSFLLAGADTQYF. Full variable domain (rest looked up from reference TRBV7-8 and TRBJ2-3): GAGVSQSPRYKVAKRGQDVALRCDPISGHVSLFWYQQALGQGPEFLTYFQNEAQLDKSGLPSDRFFAERPEGSVSTLKIQRTQQEDSAVYLCASSFLLAGADTQYFGPGTRLTVL.

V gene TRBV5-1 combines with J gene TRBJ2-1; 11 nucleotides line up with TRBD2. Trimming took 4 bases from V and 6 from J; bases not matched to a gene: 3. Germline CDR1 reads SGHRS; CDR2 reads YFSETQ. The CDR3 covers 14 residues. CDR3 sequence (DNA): TGCGCCAGCAGCCCGGGACTAGCGGTCAATGAGCAGTTCTTC. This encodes CASSPGLAVNEQFF.

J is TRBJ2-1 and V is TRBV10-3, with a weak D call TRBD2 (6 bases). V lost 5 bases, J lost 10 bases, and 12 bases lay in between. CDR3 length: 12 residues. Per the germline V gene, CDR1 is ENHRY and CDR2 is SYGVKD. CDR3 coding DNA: TGTGCCATCAGTTTTAGGGCGGGGGAGCAGTTCTTC. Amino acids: CAISFRAGEQFF.

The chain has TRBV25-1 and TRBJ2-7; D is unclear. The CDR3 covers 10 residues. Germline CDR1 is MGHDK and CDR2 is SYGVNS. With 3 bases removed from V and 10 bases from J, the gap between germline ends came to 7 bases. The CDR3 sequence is CASSDGTQYF. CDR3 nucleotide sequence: TGTGCCAGCAGTGATGGAACCCAGTACTTC.